The clone carrying this T cell receptor (beta chain) showed up just a few times. What it binds is unknown. This entry is derived from a study of response to subunit inactivated influenza vaccine. Each CDR3 protein gets one entry after TCRdb re-called the RT-PCR reads with MiXCR. The profile shows 430,000 or so distinct CDR3 sequences, 9.5% to 13% of them singletons. V was shortened by 4 bases and J by 1 base, with 7 bases between the two germline ends. The CDR3 spans 12 residues. In germline, CDR1 is SQVTM, CDR2 ANQGSEA. Overall study findings and caveats: With each seasonal influenza vaccination, the authors suggested, few new T cells are recruited.

Material: PBMCs from blood, obtained 40 to 50 days after vaccination. J is TRBJ1-1 and V is TRBV29-1, with D unclear. This TCR was recovered from a middle-aged man who received an inactivated influenza vaccine. CDR3 DNA sequence: TGCAGCGTTGCGGTAGAGAACACTGAAGCTTTCTTT. The encoded protein is CSVAVENTEAFF. The complete variable domain, with remaining parts taken from reference TRBV29-1 and TRBJ1-1, reads SAVISQKPSRDICQRGTSLTIQCQVDSQVTMMFWYRQQPGQSLTLIATANQGSEATYESGFVIDKFPISRPNLTFSTLTVSNMSPEDSSIYLCSVAVENTEAFFGQGTRLTVV.